The clone carrying this T cell receptor beta chain was observed a handful of times. Its antigen remains unidentified. This sample was included in a study of blood T cells in healthy people across ages. Study observations and caveats: Among T cells, TCR beta diversity per million cells dropped roughly linearly as age rose. Because donor CMV status was unknown, expanded clonotype changes were possibly confounded.

Primers used in a second PCR of about 6 to 11 cycles were a sample-barcoded 5' primer and a J-beta primer mix. Each of the cDNA molecules was tagged by a template-switch adaptor with 12 random nucleotides. TCRdb fed the 5' RACE reads into MiXCR, producing one record per CDR3 protein. The profile covers over 1.5 million distinct CDR3 sequences, with roughly 49% appearing a single time and roughly 2.1% taken by the ten largest. CDR1 and CDR2 (germline): MDHEN, SYDVKM. Trimming removed 4 bases at V and 0 bases at J, with 16 bases between. The CDR3 is 16 residues long. The gene calls are TRBV28 and TRBJ2-7; a weak D match, TRBD1 (7 bases). The sequenced material came from blood. This TCR came from a woman aged 40 to 49 in good health. The CDR3 here is CASSSLWQGGSYEQYF. Here the CDR3 DNA reads TGTGCCAGCAGTTCCCTATGGCAGGGGGGCTCCTACGAGCAGTACTTC.